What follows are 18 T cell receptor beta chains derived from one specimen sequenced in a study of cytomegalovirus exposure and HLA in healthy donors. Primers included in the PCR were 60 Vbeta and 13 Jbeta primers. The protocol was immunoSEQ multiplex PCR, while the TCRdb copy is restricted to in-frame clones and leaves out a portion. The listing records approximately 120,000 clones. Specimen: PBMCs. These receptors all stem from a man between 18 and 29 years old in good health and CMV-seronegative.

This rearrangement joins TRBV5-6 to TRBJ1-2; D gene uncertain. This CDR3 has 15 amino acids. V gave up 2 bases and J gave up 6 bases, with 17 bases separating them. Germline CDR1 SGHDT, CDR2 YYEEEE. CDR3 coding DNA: TGTGCCAGCAGCTTTAGAGCGGGTCTCATCGATGGCTACACCTTC. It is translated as CASSFRAGLIDGYTF. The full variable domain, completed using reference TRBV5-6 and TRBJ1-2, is DAGVTQSPTHLIKTRGQQVTLRCSPKSGHDTVSWYQQALGQGPQFIFQYYEEEERQRGNFPDRFSGHQFPNYSSELNVNALLLGDSALYLCASSFRAGLIDGYTFGSGTRLTVV.

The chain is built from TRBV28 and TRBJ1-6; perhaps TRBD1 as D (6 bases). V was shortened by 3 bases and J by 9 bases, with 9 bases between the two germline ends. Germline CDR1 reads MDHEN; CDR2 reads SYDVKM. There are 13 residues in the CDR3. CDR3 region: CASSLVDSSPLHF. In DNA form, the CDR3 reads TGTGCCAGCAGTTTGGTGGACAGTTCACCCCTCCACTTT.

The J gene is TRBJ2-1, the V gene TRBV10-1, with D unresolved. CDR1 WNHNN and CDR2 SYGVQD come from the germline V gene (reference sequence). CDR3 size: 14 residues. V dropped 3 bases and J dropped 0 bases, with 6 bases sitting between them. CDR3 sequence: CASSESSSYNEQFF. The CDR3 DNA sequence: TGCGCCAGCAGTGAATCTAGCTCCTACAATGAGCAGTTCTTC.

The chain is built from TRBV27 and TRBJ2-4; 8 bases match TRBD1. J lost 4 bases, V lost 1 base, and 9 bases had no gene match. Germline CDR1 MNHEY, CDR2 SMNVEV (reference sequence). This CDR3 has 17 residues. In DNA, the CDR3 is TGTGCCAGCAGTTTATATGCCCAGGGGGCAGCTAAAAACATTCAGTACTTC. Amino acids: CASSLYAQGAAKNIQYF.

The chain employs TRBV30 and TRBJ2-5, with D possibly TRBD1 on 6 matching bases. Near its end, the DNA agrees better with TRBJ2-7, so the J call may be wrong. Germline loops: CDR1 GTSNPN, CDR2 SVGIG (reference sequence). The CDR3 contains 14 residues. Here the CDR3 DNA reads TGTGCCTGGAGACCACAGGGTAAGCGATACGAGCAGTACTTC. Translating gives CAWRPQGKRYEQYF.

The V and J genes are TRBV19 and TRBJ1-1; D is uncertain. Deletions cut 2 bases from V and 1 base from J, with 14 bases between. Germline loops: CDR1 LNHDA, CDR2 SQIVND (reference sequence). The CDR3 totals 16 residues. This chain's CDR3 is CASSIPYPGRNTEAFF. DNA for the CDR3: TGTGCCAGTAGTATACCATACCCGGGTAGGAACACTGAAGCTTTCTTT.

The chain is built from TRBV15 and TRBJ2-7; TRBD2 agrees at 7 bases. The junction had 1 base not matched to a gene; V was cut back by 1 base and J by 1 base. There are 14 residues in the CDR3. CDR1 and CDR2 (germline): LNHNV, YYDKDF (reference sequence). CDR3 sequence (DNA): TGTGCCACCAGCAGAGTAGCGGGTTCCTACGAGCAGTACTTC. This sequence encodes CATSRVAGSYEQYF.

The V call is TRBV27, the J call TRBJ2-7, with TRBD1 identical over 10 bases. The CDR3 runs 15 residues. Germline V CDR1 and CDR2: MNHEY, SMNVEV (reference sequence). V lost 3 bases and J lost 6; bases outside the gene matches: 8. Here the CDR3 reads CASSFVGTGVGEQYF. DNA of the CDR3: TGTGCCAGCAGTTTTGTTGGGACAGGGGTGGGCGAGCAGTACTTC.

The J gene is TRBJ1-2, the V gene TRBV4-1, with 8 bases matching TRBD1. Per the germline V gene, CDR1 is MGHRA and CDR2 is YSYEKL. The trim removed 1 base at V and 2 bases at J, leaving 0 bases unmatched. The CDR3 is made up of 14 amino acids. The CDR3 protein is CASSQGTGNYGYTF. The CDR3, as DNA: TGCGCCAGCAGCCAAGGGACAGGGAACTATGGCTACACCTTC.

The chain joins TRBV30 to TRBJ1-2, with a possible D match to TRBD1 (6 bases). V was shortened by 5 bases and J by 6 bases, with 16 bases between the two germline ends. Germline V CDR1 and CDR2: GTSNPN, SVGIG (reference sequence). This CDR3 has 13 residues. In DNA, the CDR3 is TGTGCCTGGGGTCCTCAGGGGCGGGATGGCTACACCTTC. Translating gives CAWGPQGRDGYTF.

The CDR3 is CASQGGEDTEAFF. The CDR3 bases are TGTGCCAGCCAGGGTGGGGAGGACACTGAAGCTTTCTTT. The rearrangement uses TRBV2 and TRBJ1-1, with a weak D call TRBD1 (5 bases). Trimming left V 8 bases short and J 3 bases short, with 13 bases between. CDR1 and CDR2 (germline): SNHLY, FYNNEI. CDR3 size: 13 residues.

CDR3 coding DNA: TGTGCCAGCAGCTTGGGGACAGGTGACTCTGGGGCCAACGTCCTGACTTTC. Translating gives CASSLGTGDSGANVLTF. V is TRBV5-8 and J is TRBJ2-6, with 7 nucleotides matching TRBD1. Losses at the gene ends were 0 bases for V and 0 bases for J; bases not matched to a gene: 3. The CDR3 consists of 17 residues. CDR1 and CDR2 (germline): SGHTS, YDEGEE.

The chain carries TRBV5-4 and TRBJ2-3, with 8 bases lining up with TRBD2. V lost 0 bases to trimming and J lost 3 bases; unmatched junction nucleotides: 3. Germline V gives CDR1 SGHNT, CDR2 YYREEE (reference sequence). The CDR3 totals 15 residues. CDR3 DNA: TGTGCCAGCAGCTTGGTAGGCGGGAGGACAGATACGCAGTATTTT. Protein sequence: CASSLVGGRTDTQYF.

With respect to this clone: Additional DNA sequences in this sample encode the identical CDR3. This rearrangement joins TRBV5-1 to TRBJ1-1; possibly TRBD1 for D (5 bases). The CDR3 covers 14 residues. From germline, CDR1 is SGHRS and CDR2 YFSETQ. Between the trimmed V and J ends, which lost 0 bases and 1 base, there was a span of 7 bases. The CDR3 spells CASSLGQQNTEAFF. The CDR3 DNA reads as TGCGCCAGCAGCTTGGGACAGCAGAACACTGAAGCTTTCTTT.

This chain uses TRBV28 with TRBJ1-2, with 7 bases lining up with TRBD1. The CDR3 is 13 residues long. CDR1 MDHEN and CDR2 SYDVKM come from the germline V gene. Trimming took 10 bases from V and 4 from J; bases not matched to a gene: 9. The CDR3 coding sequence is TGTGCCACCCGGACAGGTGGCCCCTATGGCTACACCTTC. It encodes CATRTGGPYGYTF.

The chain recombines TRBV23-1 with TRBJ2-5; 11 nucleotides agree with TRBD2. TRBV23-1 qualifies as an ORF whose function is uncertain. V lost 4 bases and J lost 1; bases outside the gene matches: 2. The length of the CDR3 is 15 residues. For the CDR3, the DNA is TGCGCCAGCAGTCGTGGACTAGCGGGCCAAGAGACCCAGTACTTC. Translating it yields CASSRGLAGQETQYF.

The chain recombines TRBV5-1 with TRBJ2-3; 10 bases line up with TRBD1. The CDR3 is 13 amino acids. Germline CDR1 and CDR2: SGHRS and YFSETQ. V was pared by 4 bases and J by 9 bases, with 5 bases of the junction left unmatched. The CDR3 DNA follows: TGCGCCAGCAGCGATATGGACAGGGGGACGCAGTATTTT. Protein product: CASSDMDRGTQYF.

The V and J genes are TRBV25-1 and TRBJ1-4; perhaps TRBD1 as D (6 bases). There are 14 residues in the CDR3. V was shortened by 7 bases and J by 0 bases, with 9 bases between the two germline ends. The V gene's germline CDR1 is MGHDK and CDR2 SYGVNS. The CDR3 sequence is CASTEGATNEKLFF. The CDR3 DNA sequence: TGTGCCAGCACCGAGGGGGCAACTAATGAAAAACTGTTTTTT.